These 28 T cell receptor beta chains originate from one sample sequenced in a study of shared clonotypes between healthy human individuals. The table came from immunoSEQ multiplex PCR; TCRdb's copy has only in-frame clones and leaves some out. The sample contains 2 million to 2.5 million clones, under 97% of which appear only once. The material sequenced was naive CD4+ T cells sorted from blood. Stated subset: CD45RA+ positively selected. The receptors were sampled from a man between 18 and 29 years old in good health.

This chain links TRBV12-5 with TRBJ2-1; 8 nucleotides match TRBD2. The V gene end was trimmed by 3 bases and the J gene end by 2 bases; junction bases not matched to a gene: 3. CDR3 size: 15 residues. The germline gives CDR1 LGHNT, CDR2 FRNRAP. The CDR3 nucleotides are TGTGCTAGTGGTTTAGCGGGAGTAGCCTACAATGAGCAGTTCTTC. Its translation: CASGLAGVAYNEQFF.

This chain joins TRBV7-2 and TRBJ2-3, with 7 bases that match TRBD1. The CDR3 loop spans 15 amino acids. The J segment lost 0 bases and the V segment lost 5 bases, leaving 5 bases of the junction unmatched. Looked up from germline, CDR1 is SGHTA and CDR2 is FQGNSA. CDR3 residues: CASSTGVSSTDTQYF. DNA for the CDR3: TGTGCCAGCAGCACAGGGGTTTCTAGCACAGATACGCAGTATTTT. The full variable domain, rest sourced from reference TRBV7-2 and TRBJ2-3, is GAGVSQSPSNKVTEKGKDVELRCDPISGHTALYWYRQSLGQGLEFLIYFQGNSAPDKSGLPSDRFSAERTGGSVSTLTIQRTQQEDSAVYLCASSTGVSSTDTQYFGPGTRLTVL.

This chain connects TRBV5-1 to TRBJ1-6, with D possibly matching TRBD1 (6 bases). V was cut by 0 bases and J by 6 bases, with 10 bases left in between. This CDR3 is 15 amino acids long. Germline V gene sequence: CDR1 SGHRS, CDR2 YFSETQ. CDR3 DNA: TGCGCCAGCAGCTTGGAGGGGGACCCTAATTCACCCCTCCACTTT. Its translation: CASSLEGDPNSPLHF. Looking up the rest from reference TRBV5-1 and TRBJ1-6 gives the full variable domain: KAGVTQTPRYLIKTRGQQVTLSCSPISGHRSVSWYQQTPGQGLQFLFEYFSETQRNKGNFPGRFSGRQFSNSRSEMNVSTLELGDSALYLCASSLEGDPNSPLHFGNGTRLTVT.

V is TRBV27 and J is TRBJ2-6; D unclear. V was cut by 3 bases and J by 0 bases, with 9 bases left in between. CDR3 length: 16 amino acids. Germline loops: CDR1 MNHEY, CDR2 SMNVEV (reference sequence). The CDR3 sequence: CASSFATGSGANVLTF. The CDR3 nucleotides read TGTGCCAGCAGTTTCGCCACGGGCTCTGGGGCCAACGTCCTGACTTTC.

The V gene is TRBV11-3, the J gene TRBJ2-7; no definite D call. The germline CDR1 and CDR2 sequences are SGHNT and YENEEA. This CDR3 is built from 13 residues. Trimming took 8 bases from V and 2 from J, leaving 13 bases between them. The CDR3 DNA follows: TGTGCCAGCTCATCTCGCGGAACCTACGAGCAGTACTTC. This encodes CASSSRGTYEQYF. Using reference TRBV11-3 and TRBJ2-7 for the parts outside the CDR3, the full variable domain is EAGVVQSPRYKIIEKKQPVAFWCNPISGHNTLYWYLQNLGQGPELLIRYENEEAVDDSQLPKDRFSAERLKGVDSTLKIQPAELGDSAVYLCASSSRGTYEQYFGPGTRLTVT.

On this clone itself: The same CDR3 arises from other DNA sequences in this sample as well. The V call is TRBV6-5, the J call TRBJ1-2; 10 bases are a match to TRBD1. Looked up from germline, CDR1 is MNHEY and CDR2 is SVGAGI. The CDR3 runs to 13 residues. J lost 4 bases, V lost 6 bases, and 2 bases had no gene match. CDR3 protein: CASSRQGAYGYTF. The CDR3, as DNA: TGTGCCAGCAGCCGACAGGGGGCCTATGGCTACACCTTC.

The chain joins TRBV7-8 to TRBJ1-1; D call uncertain. The V end lost 1 base, the J end lost 10 bases, and 10 bases lay between the germline ends. The CDR3 has 12 residues. CDR1 is SGHVS, CDR2 FQNEAQ, per germline. The DNA of the CDR3 is TGTGCCAGCAGCTTAGACCTCCCTTCAGCTTTCTTT. It is translated as CASSLDLPSAFF.

In regard to this clone: An end of the junction differs from the germline gene, which may be a read error. The chain joins TRBV30 to TRBJ1-2, with D maybe TRBD1 (6 bases). Germline V gene lookup returns CDR1 GTSNPN and CDR2 SVGIG (reference sequence). The CDR3 has 14 residues. The CDR3 loop is CAWRRQGSYSMASF. The DNA for the CDR3 is TGTGCCTGGAGGCGCCAGGGGTCTTACTCTATGGCCTCCTTC.

CDR3 region: CASSGSVAGGWKFF. CDR3 sequence (DNA): TGCGCCAGCAGTGGGTCCGTAGCCGGGGGGTGGAAGTTCTTC. The chain employs TRBV10-1 and TRBJ2-1; 7 nucleotides align to TRBD2. The CDR3 runs to 14 residues. Germline CDR1 reads WNHNN; CDR2 reads SYGVQD (reference sequence). Losses at the gene ends were 4 bases for V and 14 bases for J; bases not matched to a gene: 14.

The gene calls are TRBV7-9 and TRBJ1-2; the D gene is possibly TRBD1 (5 bases). CDR3 size: 14 residues. The germline V gene has CDR1 SEHNR and CDR2 FQNEAQ (reference sequence). Trimming removed 4 bases from V and 4 bases from J, with 13 bases in between. In nucleotides, the CDR3 is TGTGCCAGCAGCTACAGGATTGAGTTCTATGGCTACACCTTC. Its translation is CASSYRIEFYGYTF.

The chain has TRBV6-1 and TRBJ1-2, with D maybe TRBD1 (6 bases). The germline V and J ends were trimmed by 4 bases and 4 bases, with 16 bases remaining between them. Germline CDR1 MNHNS, CDR2 SASEGT. The CDR3 has 15 amino acids. The CDR3 DNA follows: TGTGCCAGCAGTGCCTGGACAGCAAACAGCTATGGCTACACCTTC. Translated, it gives CASSAWTANSYGYTF.

The genes are TRBV5-1 and TRBJ2-7; D gene uncertain. Germline lookup yields CDR1 SGHRS and CDR2 YFSETQ. The CDR3 sequence is 13 residues long. V lost 3 bases and J 1 base, leaving 8 bases between the germline ends. The CDR3 DNA follows: TGCGCCAGCAGCTGGGCCAAATCCTACGAGCAGTACTTC. Amino acid sequence: CASSWAKSYEQYF.

The chain's CDR3 is CASSILGSTNEKLFF. In DNA, the CDR3 is TGTGCCAGCAGCATCCTGGGCTCAACTAATGAAAAACTGTTTTTT. This rearrangement joins TRBV21-1 to TRBJ1-4; no DNA check was done on the table's D call, TRBD1. TRBV21-1 is annotated as a pseudogene. The CDR3 runs 15 residues.

Details on this clone: One junction end does not reproduce the germline sequence, and a read error may be involved. The V call is TRBV5-3, the J call TRBJ1-5; tentatively, D is TRBD1 (5 bases). TRBV5-3 is sorted into the ORF group, with uncertain function. The CDR3 has 11 amino acids. CDR3: CARRTAGLKDF. Here the CDR3 DNA reads TGTGCCAGAAGGACAGCAGGGTTGAAGGATTTT.

This clone has more than one count but fewer than ten. The gene calls are TRBV6-1 and TRBJ2-2, with D perhaps TRBD1 or TRBD2 (5 bases each). Per the germline V gene, CDR1 is MNHNS and CDR2 is SASEGT. CDR3 size: 14 residues. Trimming pared 0 bases from V and 3 bases from J, leaving 5 bases between. The CDR3 nucleotides are TGTGCCAGCAGTGAAGCGGGGGACACCGGGGAGCTGTTTTTT. Its translation: CASSEAGDTGELFF.

The chain combines TRBV21-1 with TRBJ1-4; TRBD1 is the table's D call, not checked against the DNA. TRBV21-1 is a known pseudogene. This CDR3 is 14 amino acids long. CDR3 bases: TGTGCCAGCAGCAGCCGGGACAGGGTTGAAAAACTGTTTTTT. Translation gives CASSSRDRVEKLFF.

This clone has only a few counts. This chain joins TRBV2 and TRBJ2-1, with D uncertain. Between the trimmed V and J ends, which lost 6 bases and 5 bases, there was a span of 2 bases. There are 10 residues in the CDR3. Germline assignment: CDR1 SNHLY and CDR2 FYNNEI. CDR3 in DNA: TGTGCCAGCAGGGACAATGAGCAGTTCTTC. This sequence encodes CASRDNEQFF.

Concerning this clone itself: This may stem from a read error, because a much larger clone lies one nucleotide away. The chain has TRBV28 and TRBJ1-2; the D is unclear. CDR1 and CDR2 from the germline V gene are MDHEN and SYDVKM. V lost 2 bases and J 4 bases, leaving 11 bases between the germline ends. The CDR3 is 14 residues long. The CDR3 protein is CASSLPPGFYGYTF. In DNA form, the CDR3 reads TGTGCCAGCAGTTTACCTCCAGGATTCTATGGCTACACCTTC.

CDR3 loop: CASRSGQPNTGELFF. For the CDR3, the DNA is TGTGCCAGCAGGAGCGGACAGCCGAACACCGGGGAGCTGTTTTTT. The chain links TRBV5-4 to TRBJ2-2, with D possibly TRBD1 on 6 matching bases. CDR3 length: 15 amino acids. Per germline, CDR1 SGHNT and CDR2 YYREEE (reference sequence). V was trimmed by 5 bases and J by 0 bases, leaving 11 bases between them.

This chain joins TRBV6-5 and TRBJ2-4; 9 nucleotides line up with TRBD1. This CDR3 has 16 residues. The germline V gene has CDR1 MNHEY and CDR2 SVGAGI. Germline trimming cut 4 bases from V and 2 bases from J; bases unmatched to any gene: 6. The CDR3 sequence: CASSSRQGVTKNIQYF. The CDR3 DNA reads TGTGCCAGCAGTTCCCGACAGGGGGTCACCAAAAACATTCAGTACTTC.

V is TRBV7-8 and J is TRBJ2-3; TRBD2 matches 8 bases. Germline CDR1 is SGHVS and CDR2 is FQNEAQ. The CDR3 runs 17 residues. V shed 5 bases and J 3 bases; nucleotides not matched to a gene: 13. The DNA for the CDR3 is TGTGCCAGCAGCCCGCTAACACAAGCGGGGGCAACAGATACGCAGTATTTT. It codes for CASSPLTQAGATDTQYF.

The rearrangement uses TRBV20-1 and TRBJ1-5; D remains ambiguous. Trimming cost V 3 bases and J 16 bases, with 16 bases left between them. Germline V gives CDR1 DFQATT, CDR2 SNEGSKA (reference sequence). This CDR3 has 11 residues. The CDR3 spells CSASDALANHF. As DNA, the CDR3 is TGCAGTGCTAGTGATGCCCTGGCTAACCATTTT.

The V gene is TRBV2, the J gene TRBJ2-3, with a weak D call TRBD2 (5 bases). Germline CDR1 reads SNHLY; CDR2 reads FYNNEI. With 5 bases removed from V and 2 bases from J, the gap between germline ends came to 14 bases. The CDR3 spans 15 residues. For the CDR3, the DNA is TGTGCCAGCAGTCCCAATCAGCGGAACACAGATACGCAGTATTTT. This codes for CASSPNQRNTDTQYF.

The chain has TRBV19 and TRBJ2-7; 7 bases are shared with TRBD1. The CDR3 is made up of 15 amino acids. The V gene end was trimmed by 5 bases and the J gene end by 2 bases; junction bases not matched to a gene: 9. CDR1 and CDR2 (germline): LNHDA, SQIVND (reference sequence). The CDR3 spells CASSVMTGTAYEQYF. CDR3 bases: TGTGCCAGTAGTGTAATGACAGGGACCGCCTACGAGCAGTACTTC.

The rearrangement uses TRBV5-8 and TRBJ1-6; perhaps TRBD1 as D (6 bases). The germline CDR1 and CDR2 sequences are SGHTS and YDEGEE. This CDR3 spans 15 amino acids. Deletions cut 0 bases from V and 9 bases from J, with 13 bases between. The CDR3 DNA reads TGTGCCAGCAGCTTGGGCCAGGGGCCTGTTTCACCCCTCCACTTT. This translates into CASSLGQGPVSPLHF.

The chain employs TRBV7-2 and TRBJ2-3, with TRBD2 identical over 9 bases. CDR1 SGHTA and CDR2 FQGNSA come from the germline V gene. This CDR3 is 16 amino acids long. With 2 bases clipped from V and 4 bases from J, the junction kept 7 bases outside the gene matches. CDR3 residues: CASSLRGSGGADTQYF. In nucleotides, the CDR3 is TGTGCCAGCAGCTTACGCGGTAGCGGGGGCGCAGATACGCAGTATTTT.

The chain uses TRBV27 and TRBJ1-5, with TRBD1 matching 11 bases. The CDR3 runs 16 residues. V trimming: 5 bases; J trimming: 6 bases; junction bases outside the gene matches: 9. Germline V gene sequence: CDR1 MNHEY, CDR2 SMNVEV (reference sequence). CDR3 region: CASSPTDRGLSQPQHF. Here the CDR3 DNA reads TGTGCCAGCAGTCCCACGGACAGGGGGCTCAGTCAGCCCCAGCATTTT.

This chain connects TRBV4-3 to TRBJ1-1, with TRBD1 matching over 7 bases. The germline CDR1 and CDR2 sequences are LGHNA and YSLEER. The J segment lost 1 base and the V segment lost 0 bases, leaving 5 bases of the junction unmatched. The CDR3 contains 16 residues. CDR3 in amino acids: CASSQDPGQRNTEAFF. The CDR3 bases are TGCGCCAGCAGCCAAGACCCGGGACAGAGGAACACTGAAGCTTTCTTT.